These 23 T cell receptor beta chains were sequenced from one sample in a study of Ad26.COV2.S vaccination and SARS-CoV-2 variants. Assay used: immunoSEQ multiplex PCR; TCRdb lists only in-frame clones, some missing. The profile covers 440,000 or so clones, with 90% appearing a single time and about 4.5% taken by the ten largest. The treatment denotes: around 19 received Ad26.COV2.S at low or high dose, single or two shots; about 5 received placebo; per-sample allocation not given. The investigators took samples on day 63 after the first vaccine or placebo injection. The sample here was peripheral blood, taken in a trial of Ad26.COV2.S vaccine versus placebo. These receptors were collected from a person between 18 and 60 years old who received the Ad26.COV2.S COVID-19 vaccine or a placebo.

This sequence joins TRBV6-2 or TRBV6-3 and TRBJ2-1; 10 nucleotides agree with TRBD2. Trimming removed 6 bases from V and 3 bases from J; junction bases left unmatched: 8. The length of the CDR3 is 16 residues. In germline, CDR1 is MNHEY, CDR2 SVGEGT. In DNA form, the CDR3 reads TGTGCCAGCAGCCCATCCGGGACTAGCGTCTACAATGAGCAGTTCTTC. Amino acids: CASSPSGTSVYNEQFF.

This chain joins TRBV29-1 and TRBJ2-5, with a weak D call TRBD1 (6 bases). V was trimmed by 0 bases and J by 1 base, leaving 12 bases between them. This CDR3 comprises 15 residues. Germline-derived CDR1 and CDR2 are SQVTM and ANQGSEA. The CDR3 spells CSVEEAGTFQETQYF. DNA for the CDR3: TGCAGCGTTGAAGAGGCTGGGACATTCCAAGAGACCCAGTACTTC.

The chain combines TRBV13 with TRBJ1-2; possibly TRBD1 for D (6 bases). CDR1 is PRHDT and CDR2 is FYEKMQ in the germline V gene (reference sequence). V shed 0 bases and J shed 6 bases, with 11 bases lying between them. The CDR3 length is 14 residues. The CDR3 region has the DNA TGTGCCAGCAGCTTAGGGGGCAGGGGCCATGGCTACACCTTC. Translating it yields CASSLGGRGHGYTF.

This clone appeared a few times. The rearrangement links TRBV11-1 to TRBJ2-7; tentatively, D is TRBD1 (5 bases). Trimming removed 1 base from V and 5 bases from J, with 12 bases in between. Germline values: CDR1 SGHAT, CDR2 FQDESV (reference sequence). CDR3 length equals 14 residues. CDR3 nucleotides: TGTGCCAGCAGCTTAGACGCAGGGTTGAACGAGCAGTACTTC. This gives the protein CASSLDAGLNEQYF.

This clone has a handful of counts. The chain is built from TRBV3-1 (or the pseudogene TRBV3-2) and TRBJ2-2, with D possibly being TRBD2 (6 bases). The CDR3 has 16 amino acids. Germline CDR1 and CDR2: LGHDT and YNNKEL (reference sequence). Trimming took 3 bases from V and 2 from J, leaving 13 bases between them. The CDR3 loop is CASSHPVSGNTGELFF. CDR3 DNA: TGTGCCAGCAGCCACCCGGTTAGCGGAAACACCGGGGAGCTGTTTTTT.

The genes are TRBV3-1 (or the pseudogene TRBV3-2) and TRBJ1-6; D call uncertain. The V and J ends lost 0 bases and 0 bases respectively, with 12 bases between them. The CDR3 is 18 amino acids. Germline V gene lookup returns CDR1 LGHDT and CDR2 YNNKEL (reference sequence). CDR3: CASSQDLPLSSYNSPLHF. The CDR3 DNA is TGTGCCAGCAGCCAAGATTTGCCGCTGAGCTCCTATAATTCACCCCTCCACTTT.

The chain has TRBV7-9 and TRBJ2-1, with 8 bases lining up with TRBD1. The ends lost 5 bases at V and 7 bases at J; junction bases unmatched: 1. The CDR3 runs 12 residues. Germline V CDR1 and CDR2: SEHNR, FQNEAQ (reference sequence). CDR3 sequence (DNA): TGTGCCAGCAGCGGGGACAGGAATGAGCAGTTCTTC. Translating it yields CASSGDRNEQFF.

The V and J genes are TRBV7-9 and TRBJ2-7; 8 nucleotides agree with TRBD2. J gave up 3 bases and V 4 bases, and 5 bases lay outside the gene matches. Germline CDR1 SEHNR, CDR2 FQNEAQ (reference sequence). The CDR3 runs to 14 residues. This CDR3 is CASSSTSGNYEQYF. CDR3 bases: TGTGCCAGCAGCTCAACTAGCGGAAACTACGAGCAGTACTTC. Together with reference TRBV7-9 and TRBJ2-7, the CDR3 gives the full variable domain: DTGVSQNPRHKITKRGQNVTFRCDPISEHNRLYWYRQTLGQGPEFLTYFQNEAQLEKSRLLSDRFSAERPKGSFSTLEIQRTEQGDSAMYLCASSSTSGNYEQYFGPGTRLTVT.

The chain combines TRBV28 with TRBJ1-2, with TRBD1 matching 9 bases. This CDR3 is built from 14 residues. Germline CDR1 MDHEN, CDR2 SYDVKM. With 5 bases clipped from V and 4 bases from J, the junction kept 5 bases outside the gene matches. CDR3 protein: CASSPGDRVYGYTF. CDR3 DNA sequence: TGTGCCAGCAGTCCTGGGGACAGGGTCTATGGCTACACCTTC.

This clone was seen once. This chain joins TRBV7-9 and TRBJ2-3; a possible D gene is TRBD2 (6 bases). Trimming left V 2 bases short and J 2 bases short, with 11 bases between. This CDR3 is built from 15 residues. Germline lookup yields CDR1 SEHNR and CDR2 FQNEAQ (reference sequence). For the CDR3, the DNA is TGTGCCAGCAGCTTATTATCGGGAGCCACAGATACGCAGTATTTT. Translated, it gives CASSLLSGATDTQYF.

Written as DNA, the CDR3 is TGCGCCAGCAGCTTGGACGGGGAGCTGTTTTTT. Its protein is CASSLDGELFF. The genes are TRBV5-1 and TRBJ2-2; no clear D gene. The V end was cut by 0 bases, the J end by 7 bases, with 1 base between. The V gene's germline CDR1 is SGHRS and CDR2 YFSETQ. CDR3 size: 11 residues.

The V gene is TRBV9, the J gene TRBJ2-2, with no clear D. The CDR3 covers 12 residues. Trimming removed 1 base at V and 4 bases at J, with 2 bases between. CDR1 is SGDLS, CDR2 YYNGEE, per germline. The CDR3 sequence: CASSVSTGELFF. In nucleotides, the CDR3 is TGTGCCAGCAGCGTATCCACCGGGGAGCTGTTTTTT. Supplemented by reference TRBV9 and TRBJ2-2, the full variable domain reads DSGVTQTPKHLITATGQRVTLRCSPRSGDLSVYWYQQSLDQGLQFLIQYYNGEERAKGNILERFSAQQFPDLHSELNLSSLELGDSALYFCASSVSTGELFFGEGSRLTVL.

V is TRBV5-6 and J is TRBJ2-3; 10 nucleotides align to TRBD2. The CDR3 loop spans 19 amino acids. V was pared by 0 bases and J by 1 base, with 11 bases of the junction left unmatched. Germline values: CDR1 SGHDT, CDR2 YYEEEE. CDR3 loop: CASSLGAYGTSARTDTQYF. The CDR3 DNA follows: TGTGCCAGCAGCTTGGGGGCGTATGGGACTAGCGCACGCACAGATACGCAGTATTTT.

This clone was detected once. The gene calls are TRBV5-1 and TRBJ2-5; 12 bases map to TRBD1. CDR1 and CDR2 (germline): SGHRS, YFSETQ. The CDR3 consists of 18 residues. V lost 4 bases and J lost 1; bases outside the gene matches: 11. CDR3 loop: CASSGGTGGPPGQETQYF. CDR3 in DNA: TGCGCCAGCAGCGGAGGGACAGGGGGCCCCCCGGGCCAAGAGACCCAGTACTTC.

The chain employs TRBV28 and TRBJ1-5; 10 bases fit TRBD1. From germline, CDR1 is MDHEN and CDR2 SYDVKM. CDR3 length: 21 residues. With 3 bases clipped from V and 0 bases from J, the junction kept 17 bases outside the gene matches. CDR3 in amino acids: CASSFLVRGQGPTYSNQPQHF. Written as DNA, the CDR3 is TGTGCCAGCAGTTTCTTAGTGCGGGGACAGGGGCCAACTTATAGCAATCAGCCCCAGCATTTT.

This chain links TRBV27 with TRBJ1-4; 7 bases agree with TRBD1. Germline CDR1 and CDR2: MNHEY and SMNVEV (reference sequence). CDR3 length: 14 residues. The ends lost 5 bases at V and 7 bases at J; junction bases unmatched: 7. CDR3 in amino acids: CASSPQGIFEKLFF. For the CDR3, the DNA is TGTGCCAGCAGTCCACAGGGGATTTTTGAAAAACTGTTTTTT.

This rearrangement joins TRBV7-2 to TRBJ2-7; TRBD1 matches 10 bases. The germline V gene has CDR1 SGHTA and CDR2 FQGNSA. The CDR3 runs 15 residues. The junction had 11 bases not matched to a gene; V was cut back by 7 bases and J by 5 bases. The CDR3 here is CASIRLPDRGDEQYF. DNA for the CDR3: TGTGCCAGCATCCGTCTTCCGGACAGGGGGGACGAGCAGTACTTC.

This chain links TRBV7-9 with TRBJ1-1, with TRBD1 matching over 7 bases. V gave up 3 bases and J gave up 1 base; unmatched junction bases: 14. Germline V gene sequence: CDR1 SEHNR, CDR2 FQNEAQ (reference sequence). The CDR3 consists of 18 residues. The CDR3, as DNA: TGTGCCAGCAGCTTGGGGAGGGACAGAGGCTACCCGAACACTGAAGCTTTCTTT. This encodes CASSLGRDRGYPNTEAFF.

The table lists this clone with a count of one. This chain uses TRBV3-1 (or the pseudogene TRBV3-2) with TRBJ2-1; TRBD2 agrees at 8 bases. V was clipped by 1 base and J by 0 bases; unmatched bases: 5. CDR3 length: 17 residues. Germline assignment: CDR1 LGHDT and CDR2 YNNKEL (reference sequence). DNA for the CDR3: TGTGCCAGCAGCCAAGTTGATAGCGGGGCCTCCTACAATGAGCAGTTCTTC. This sequence encodes CASSQVDSGASYNEQFF.

This sequence joins TRBV29-1 and TRBJ2-4; unclear D gene. In germline, CDR1 is SQVTM, CDR2 ANQGSEA. The CDR3 is made up of 16 amino acids. Trimming left V 0 bases short and J 3 bases short, with 15 bases between. The CDR3 is CSVEDWEPGFKNIQYF. For the CDR3, the DNA is TGCAGCGTTGAAGATTGGGAACCCGGTTTCAAAAACATTCAGTACTTC. The entire variable domain, with the rest obtained from reference TRBV29-1 and TRBJ2-4, is as follows: SAVISQKPSRDICQRGTSLTIQCQVDSQVTMMFWYRQQPGQSLTLIATANQGSEATYESGFVIDKFPISRPNLTFSTLTVSNMSPEDSSIYLCSVEDWEPGFKNIQYFGAGTRLSVL.

V usage is TRBV15 and J usage is TRBJ2-5; 8 positions agree with TRBD2. This CDR3 is built from 20 residues. CDR1 and CDR2 from the germline V gene are LNHNV and YYDKDF (reference sequence). The junction had 19 bases not matched to a gene; V was cut back by 3 bases and J by 1 base. The DNA for the CDR3 is TGTGCCACCAGCAGCCCCGGGACAAACATAGCGGGAAGGATCCAAGAGACCCAGTACTTC. It translates to CATSSPGTNIAGRIQETQYF.

V usage is TRBV9 and J usage is TRBJ2-3; no definite D call. The CDR3 has 14 amino acids. V was pared by 7 bases and J by 2 bases, with 14 bases between. Germline V gene sequence: CDR1 SGDLS, CDR2 YYNGEE. DNA for the CDR3: TGTGCCAGCTCCCTAGGGCTTACCACAGATACGCAGTATTTT. Protein product: CASSLGLTTDTQYF.

The rearrangement links TRBV27 to TRBJ1-4, with D perhaps matching TRBD1 (6 bases). Germline V gives CDR1 MNHEY, CDR2 SMNVEV (reference sequence). Trimming took 3 bases from V and 8 from J, leaving 13 bases between them. There are 14 residues in the CDR3. The CDR3, as DNA: TGTGCCAGCAGTTTTAGGGGACAATTCGAAAAACTGTTTTTT. It is translated as CASSFRGQFEKLFF.